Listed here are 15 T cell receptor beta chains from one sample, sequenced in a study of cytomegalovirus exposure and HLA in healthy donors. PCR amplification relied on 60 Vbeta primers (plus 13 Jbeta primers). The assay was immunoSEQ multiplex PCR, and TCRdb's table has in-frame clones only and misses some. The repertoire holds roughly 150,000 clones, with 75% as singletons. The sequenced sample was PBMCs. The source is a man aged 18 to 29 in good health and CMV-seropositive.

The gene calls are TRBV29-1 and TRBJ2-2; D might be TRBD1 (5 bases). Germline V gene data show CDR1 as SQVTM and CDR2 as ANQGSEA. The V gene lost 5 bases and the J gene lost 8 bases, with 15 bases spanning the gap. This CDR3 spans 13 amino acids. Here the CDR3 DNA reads TGCAGCGTTACACAGGACGGTGTTGGGGAGCTGTTTTTT. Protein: CSVTQDGVGELFF.

The CDR3 region has the DNA TGTGCCAGCAGCTTACTCCTCAATACGCGCGCCGGGGAGCTGTTTTTT. Its translation: CASSLLLNTRAGELFF. This chain joins TRBV7-8 and TRBJ2-2; no firm D call. Germline V gene data show CDR1 as SGHVS and CDR2 as FQNEAQ. This CDR3 contains 16 residues. V lost 2 bases and J lost 6, with 16 bases in between.

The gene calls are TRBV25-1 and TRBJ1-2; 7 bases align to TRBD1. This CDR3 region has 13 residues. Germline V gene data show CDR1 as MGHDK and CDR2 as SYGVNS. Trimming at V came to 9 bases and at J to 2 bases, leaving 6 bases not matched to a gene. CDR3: CASRRDSNYGYTF. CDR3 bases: TGTGCCAGTCGCCGGGACAGCAACTATGGCTACACCTTC.

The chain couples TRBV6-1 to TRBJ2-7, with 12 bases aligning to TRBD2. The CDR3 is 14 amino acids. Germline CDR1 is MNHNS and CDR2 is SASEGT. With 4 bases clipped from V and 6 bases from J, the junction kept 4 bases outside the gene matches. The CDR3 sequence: CASSASGRAREQYF. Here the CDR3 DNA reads TGTGCCAGCAGTGCTAGCGGGAGGGCTCGCGAGCAGTACTTC.

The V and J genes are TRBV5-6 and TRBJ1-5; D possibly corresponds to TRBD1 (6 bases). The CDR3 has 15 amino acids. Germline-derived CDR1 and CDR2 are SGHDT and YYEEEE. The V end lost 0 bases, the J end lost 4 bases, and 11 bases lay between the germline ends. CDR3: CASSLAGQGNQPQHF. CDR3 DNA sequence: TGTGCCAGCAGCTTGGCGGGCCAGGGGAATCAGCCCCAGCATTTT.

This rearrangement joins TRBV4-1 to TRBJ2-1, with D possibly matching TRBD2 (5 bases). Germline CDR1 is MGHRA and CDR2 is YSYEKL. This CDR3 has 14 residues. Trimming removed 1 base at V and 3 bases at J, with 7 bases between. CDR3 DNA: TGCGCCAGCAGCCAAGCGGGAAACTACAATGAGCAGTTCTTC. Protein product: CASSQAGNYNEQFF.

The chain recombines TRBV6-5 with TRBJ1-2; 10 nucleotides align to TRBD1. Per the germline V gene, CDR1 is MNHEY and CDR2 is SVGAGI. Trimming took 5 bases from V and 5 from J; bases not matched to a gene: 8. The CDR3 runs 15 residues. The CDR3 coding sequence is TGTGCCAGCAGTCCAGACAGGGGGCGTCTATATGGCTACACCTTC. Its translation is CASSPDRGRLYGYTF.

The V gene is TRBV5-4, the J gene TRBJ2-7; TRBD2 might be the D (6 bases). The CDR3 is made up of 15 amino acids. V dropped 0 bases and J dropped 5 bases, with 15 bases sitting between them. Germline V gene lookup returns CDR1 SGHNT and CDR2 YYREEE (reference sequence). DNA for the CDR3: TGTGCCAGCAGCTTGGCGGGGGACTTACCCCACGAGCAGTACTTC. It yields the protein CASSLAGDLPHEQYF.

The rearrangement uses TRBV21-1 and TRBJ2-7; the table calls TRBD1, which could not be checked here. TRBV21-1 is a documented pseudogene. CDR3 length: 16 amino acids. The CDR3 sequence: CASSKGGWDTYYEQYF. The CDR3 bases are TGTGCCAGCAGCAAAGGGGGGTGGGACACCTACTACGAGCAGTACTTC.

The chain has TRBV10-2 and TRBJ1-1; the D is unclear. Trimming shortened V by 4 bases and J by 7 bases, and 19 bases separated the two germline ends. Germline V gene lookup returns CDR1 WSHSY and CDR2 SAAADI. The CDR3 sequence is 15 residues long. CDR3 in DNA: TGCGCCAGCAGTGTGGCGGGCTCTCCGAACGGTGAAGCTTTCTTT. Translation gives CASSVAGSPNGEAFF.

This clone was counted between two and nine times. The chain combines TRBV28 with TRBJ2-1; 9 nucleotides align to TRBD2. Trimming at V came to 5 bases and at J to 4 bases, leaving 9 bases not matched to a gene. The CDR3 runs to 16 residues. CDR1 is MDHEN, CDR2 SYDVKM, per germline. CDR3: CASSPTGTSIYNEQFF. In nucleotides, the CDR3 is TGTGCCAGCAGTCCGACCGGGACTAGCATTTACAATGAGCAGTTCTTC.

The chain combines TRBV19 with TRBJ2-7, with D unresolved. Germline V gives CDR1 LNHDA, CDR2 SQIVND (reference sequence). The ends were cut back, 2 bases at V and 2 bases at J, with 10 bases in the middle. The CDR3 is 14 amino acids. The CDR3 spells CASSISENTYEQYF. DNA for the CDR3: TGTGCCAGTAGTATAAGCGAGAACACCTACGAGCAGTACTTC.

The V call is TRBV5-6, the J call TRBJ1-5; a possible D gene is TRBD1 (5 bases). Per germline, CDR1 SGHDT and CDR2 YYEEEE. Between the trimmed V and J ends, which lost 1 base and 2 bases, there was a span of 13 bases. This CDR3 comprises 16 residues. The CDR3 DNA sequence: TGTGCCAGCAGCTTGATTTCTTTACAGGGCAATCAGCCCCAGCATTTT. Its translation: CASSLISLQGNQPQHF.

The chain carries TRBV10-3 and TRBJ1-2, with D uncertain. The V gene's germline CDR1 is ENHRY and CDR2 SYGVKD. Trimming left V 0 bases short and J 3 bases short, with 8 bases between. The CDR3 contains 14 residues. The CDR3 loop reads CAISESEADYGYTF. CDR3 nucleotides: TGTGCCATCAGTGAGTCGGAGGCAGACTATGGCTACACCTTC.

The CDR3 is CASTAGSGSNQPQHF. The CDR3, as DNA: TGTGCCAGCACGGCAGGCAGCGGTAGCAATCAGCCCCAGCATTTT. V usage is TRBV6-1 and J usage is TRBJ1-5; no firm D call. Trimming left V 7 bases short and J 0 bases short, with 13 bases between. CDR1 and CDR2 (germline): MNHNS, SASEGT. This CDR3 has 15 residues.